This T cell receptor beta chain was sequenced in a study of post-analysis software for immune sequencing data. Included in the TCR beta cDNA libraries were unique molecular identifiers. In TCRdb, the PCR reads were re-called with MiXCR into one record per CDR3 protein. The table lists over 300,000 distinct CDR3 sequences, roughly 35% of them singletons. To note about this clonotype: Its antigen is not identified.

Notes on the study in general: Significantly decreased normalized Chao1 diversity was recorded for multiple sclerosis patients relative to controls.

The material sequenced was blood. The TCR originated in a girl between 10 and 17 years old with multiple sclerosis.

This CDR3 is CASSSGRGVYEQYF. The CDR3 bases are TGTGCCAGCAGCTCGGGGAGAGGAGTATACGAGCAGTACTTC. The rearrangement links TRBV13 to TRBJ2-7, with D tentatively TRBD2 (5 bases). The V and J ends lost 4 bases and 4 bases respectively, with 14 bases between them. Germline V CDR1 and CDR2: PRHDT, FYEKMQ (reference sequence). CDR3 length equals 14 residues.